Listed below are T cell receptor beta chains from one sample, sequenced in a study of T cells in Graves' hyperthyroidism and ophthalmopathy. TCRdb reprocessed the multiplex PCR reads via MiXCR and lists one record per CDR3 protein. The sample shows hundreds of thousands of distinct CDR3 sequences, roughly 20% of them seen only once. The sequencing sample was made of blood. The origin of the receptors is a man younger than 45 with Graves' ophthalmopathy. CDR3s include the opening cysteine and the closing phenylalanine or tryptophan. D genes are given only for firm matches. Clone size is shown for a subset of rows, as once, few, many or a class of expanded clone.

d_call | j_call | clone_size | v_call | cdr3_nt | cdr3_aa
- | TRBJ2-1 | - | TRBV20-1 | TGCAGTGCTAGTTTGGCGGGATTACGCAATGAGCAGTTCTTC | CSASLAGLRNEQFF
- | TRBJ1-1 | few | TRBV6-2/TRBV6-3 | TGTGCCAGCAGATATGACAGGAGCAACACTGAAGCTTTCTTT | CASRYDRSNTEAFF
TRBD2 | TRBJ2-5 | - | TRBV25-1 | TGTGCCAGCAGTGAGGCCCAACTAGCGGGAGCTAGAGAGACCCAGTACTTC | CASSEAQLAGARETQYF
- | TRBJ2-7 | - | TRBV20-1 | TGCAGTGCTAGAGGGCGGGGCCACGAGCAGTACTTC | CSARGRGHEQYF
- | TRBJ2-3 | many | TRBV28 | TGTGCCAGCAGTAGAGGGACGAACCGTCCCACAGATACGCAGTATTTT | CASSRGTNRPTDTQYF
- | TRBJ1-6 | few | TRBV6-5 | TGTGCCAGCAGTTACTCGATGTTTAGCCTCACGCCGGGTTCACCCCTCCACTTT | CASSYSMFSLTPGSPLHF
- | TRBJ2-1 | - | TRBV20-1 | TGCAGTGTCGGTGGAGGGAACAATGAGCAGTTCTTC | CSVGGGNNEQFF
TRBD1 | TRBJ2-1 | few | TRBV27 | TGTGCCAGCAGTCCAGGACAGGGTATCTATGAGCAGTTCTTC | CASSPGQGIYEQFF
TRBD2 | TRBJ2-2 | many | TRBV28 | TGTGCCAGCAGTTCCCCGCCCTGGGGGAGGGTAAACACCGGGGAGCTGTTTTTT | CASSSPPWGRVNTGELFF
- | TRBJ1-5 | few | TRBV12-3/TRBV12-4 | TGTGCCAGCAGTGCCACGTTTGGGGTCAAATACAATCAGCCCCAGCATTTT | CASSATFGVKYNQPQHF
TRBD2 | TRBJ2-3 | - | TRBV29-1 | TGCAGCGCCGCGGGTCCCTCTAGCGGTTATGGGGATACGCAGTATTTT | CSAAGPSSGYGDTQYF
- | TRBJ2-5 | - | TRBV28 | TGTGCCAGCAGTTTCCAGCGAGGAACCAAAAAGGAAACCCAGTACTTC | CASSFQRGTKKETQYF
TRBD2 | TRBJ2-1 | - | TRBV14 | TGTGCCAGCAGCCATTATAAGAGCGGGAGCTACAATGAGCAGTTCTTC | CASSHYKSGSYNEQFF
- | TRBJ2-2 | - | TRBV18 | TGTGCCAGCTCACCCGTTTCAGGCGGAGCGAACACCGGGGAGCTGTTTTTT | CASSPVSGGANTGELFF
TRBD2 | TRBJ2-1 | many | TRBV2 | TGTGCCAGCAGGCCGGCGGCTAGCGGGAGTAACAATGAGCAGTTCTTC | CASRPAASGSNNEQFF
- | TRBJ1-2 | - | TRBV27 | TGTGCCAGCAGGGATGGGGGGGCCCTTGGCTACACCTTC | CASRDGGALGYTF
TRBD1 | TRBJ1-2 | - | TRBV2 | TGTGCCAGCAGGGCCGGGACAGACTATGGCTACACCTTC | CASRAGTDYGYTF
- | TRBJ2-7 | - | TRBV5-5 | TGTGCCAGCAGCTTGATGGGGGGGCGCGAGCAGTACTTC | CASSLMGGREQYF
TRBD1 | TRBJ2-7 | many | TRBV28 | TGTGCCAGCAGTCCCCCCGAAGGACAGGGCCTTGGGGACGAGCAGTACTTC | CASSPPEGQGLGDEQYF
- | TRBJ2-7 | - | TRBV27 | TGTGCCAGCACCCCCCGGGCTGGTTCCTACGAGCAGTACTTC | CASTPRAGSYEQYF
- | TRBJ2-7 | - | TRBV5-1 | TGCGCCAGCAGCTTTTTCGAGGGAAGGATGTACGAGCAGTACTTC | CASSFFEGRMYEQYF
TRBD2 | TRBJ2-7 | - | TRBV7-3 | TGTGCCAGCAGCTTAGCCGCGGGAGGATTCTACGAGCAGTACTTC | CASSLAAGGFYEQYF
- | TRBJ1-3 | - | TRBV3-1 | TGTGCCAGCAGCAGAAGTCAGGGGAGAAACACCATATATTTT | CASSRSQGRNTIYF
- | TRBJ2-4 | - | TRBV7-2 | TGTGCCAGCAGCGTCCTAGCCAAAAACATTCAGTACTTC | CASSVLAKNIQYF
- | TRBJ2-1 | - | TRBV2 | TGTGCCAGCAGTGGGGATCAAGGGAGGCAGTTCTTC | CASSGDQGRQFF
TRBD2 | TRBJ2-2 | few | TRBV24-1 | TGTGCCACCAGTGATTTGGCGGGAGGCAAGACCGGGGAGCTGTTTTTT | CATSDLAGGKTGELFF